Listed below are T cell receptor beta chains from one sample, sequenced in a study of blood T cell repertoires in COVID-19. The table came from immunoSEQ multiplex PCR; TCRdb's copy has only in-frame clones and leaves some out. The sample contains 300,000 to 400,000 clones, over 80% of which appear only once. The sample was peripheral blood. The receptors here all came from a woman between 45 and 60 years old with COVID-19, enrolled during active disease. Each CDR3 is given with its conserved first and last residue. The order of the fields is clone size, CDR3 length, J gene, V gene, CDR3 protein. For some rows the clone size is stated as once, few or many, or as a class when expanded; others skip it.

clone size: .
CDR3 length: 15
J gene: TRBJ1-1
V gene: TRBV7-6
CDR3 protein: CASSLVGGRSTEAFF

clone size: once
CDR3 length: 15
J gene: TRBJ1-2
V gene: TRBV7-6
CDR3 protein: CASSDLTGGFYGYTF

clone size: .
CDR3 length: 14
J gene: TRBJ2-1
V gene: TRBV30
CDR3 protein: CACPQGAGYNEQFF

clone size: .
CDR3 length: 17
J gene: TRBJ2-7
V gene: TRBV18
CDR3 protein: CASSPPSGGGSSYEQYF

clone size: .
CDR3 length: 15
J gene: TRBJ1-6
V gene: TRBV28
CDR3 protein: CASSGEGVYNSPLHF

clone size: .
CDR3 length: 15
J gene: TRBJ2-2
V gene: TRBV6-5
CDR3 protein: CASRNPTGSTGELFF

clone size: .
CDR3 length: 16
J gene: TRBJ1-5
V gene: TRBV4-1
CDR3 protein: CASSQGGGSNYQPQHF

clone size: .
CDR3 length: 13
J gene: TRBJ2-7
V gene: TRBV10-1
CDR3 protein: CASSDSPGREQYF

clone size: once
CDR3 length: 15
J gene: TRBJ2-1
V gene: TRBV7-9
CDR3 protein: CASSQTSGRLNEQFF

clone size: few
CDR3 length: 16
J gene: TRBJ1-5
V gene: TRBV23-1
CDR3 protein: CASSQSPGGDNQPQHF

clone size: .
CDR3 length: 14
J gene: TRBJ2-7
V gene: TRBV6-5
CDR3 protein: CASSTSGIFYEQYF

clone size: .
CDR3 length: 15
J gene: TRBJ1-2
V gene: TRBV30
CDR3 protein: CAWSSRRDFNYGYTF

clone size: .
CDR3 length: 17
J gene: TRBJ2-1
V gene: TRBV3-1/TRBV3-2
CDR3 protein: CASSSLGLAGLGNEQFF

clone size: .
CDR3 length: 14
J gene: TRBJ1-1
V gene: TRBV11-3
CDR3 protein: CASSFGTGNTEAFF

clone size: .
CDR3 length: 14
J gene: TRBJ2-5
V gene: TRBV5-1
CDR3 protein: CASSPWTGGETQYF

clone size: .
CDR3 length: 17
J gene: TRBJ2-2
V gene: TRBV7-8
CDR3 protein: CASSLGVSGRETGELFF

clone size: .
CDR3 length: 15
J gene: TRBJ1-1
V gene: TRBV18
CDR3 protein: CASSPMTGGYTEAFF

clone size: .
CDR3 length: 15
J gene: TRBJ2-7
V gene: TRBV13
CDR3 protein: CASRQRQGASYEQYF

clone size: few
CDR3 length: 16
J gene: TRBJ1-2
V gene: TRBV4-2
CDR3 protein: CASSQGEGRANYGYTF

clone size: .
CDR3 length: 18
J gene: TRBJ2-1
V gene: TRBV24-1
CDR3 protein: CATSEPGTSGKGYNEQFF

clone size: .
CDR3 length: 16
J gene: TRBJ1-4
V gene: TRBV7-9
CDR3 protein: CASSLDGALPNEKLFF

clone size: .
CDR3 length: 16
J gene: TRBJ2-7
V gene: TRBV30
CDR3 protein: CAWLSGRASSAYEQYF

clone size: .
CDR3 length: 15
J gene: TRBJ1-3
V gene: TRBV6-2/TRBV6-3
CDR3 protein: CASSYEGLGGNTIYF

clone size: .
CDR3 length: 14
J gene: TRBJ2-7
V gene: TRBV20-1
CDR3 protein: CSASSGSGGYEQYF

clone size: .
CDR3 length: 15
J gene: TRBJ2-5
V gene: TRBV27
CDR3 protein: CASSLRGWERETQYF

clone size: .
CDR3 length: 15
J gene: TRBJ2-1
V gene: TRBV7-3
CDR3 protein: CASRKTSGNYNEQFF

clone size: .
CDR3 length: 15
J gene: TRBJ1-1
V gene: TRBV5-4
CDR3 protein: CASSLVSRGNTEAFF

clone size: .
CDR3 length: 14
J gene: TRBJ1-2
V gene: TRBV23-1
CDR3 protein: CASSQFTGDYGYTF

clone size: .
CDR3 length: 17
J gene: TRBJ2-7
V gene: TRBV5-1
CDR3 protein: CASSPALGQGGNYEQYF

clone size: .
CDR3 length: 13
J gene: TRBJ1-5
V gene: TRBV6-1
CDR3 protein: CASSDRLYQPQHF

clone size: .
CDR3 length: 13
J gene: TRBJ1-1
V gene: TRBV29-1
CDR3 protein: CSVDTGPRTEAFF

clone size: .
CDR3 length: 14
J gene: TRBJ1-2
V gene: TRBV6-6
CDR3 protein: CASSYSSAGGGYTF

clone size: .
CDR3 length: 14
J gene: TRBJ1-1
V gene: TRBV12-5
CDR3 protein: CASGLAGQGLRAFF

clone size: .
CDR3 length: 17
J gene: TRBJ1-2
V gene: TRBV6-1
CDR3 protein: CASSEALHGTDGYGYTF

clone size: .
CDR3 length: 14
J gene: TRBJ2-1
V gene: TRBV27
CDR3 protein: CASSWGTSGNEQFF

clone size: .
CDR3 length: 12
J gene: TRBJ1-2
V gene: TRBV12-3/TRBV12-4
CDR3 protein: CASRPDLEGYTF

clone size: .
CDR3 length: 17
J gene: TRBJ2-4
V gene: TRBV15
CDR3 protein: CATSRQSGALVGNIQYF

clone size: few
CDR3 length: 15
J gene: TRBJ2-7
V gene: TRBV3-1/TRBV3-2
CDR3 protein: CASSATGTGSYEQYF

clone size: .
CDR3 length: 15
J gene: TRBJ2-7
V gene: TRBV11-2
CDR3 protein: CASSFTQTGVGEQYF

clone size: once
CDR3 length: 17
J gene: TRBJ2-3
V gene: TRBV11-3
CDR3 protein: CASSSRGGSISTDTQYF

clone size: .
CDR3 length: 15
J gene: TRBJ2-2
V gene: TRBV18
CDR3 protein: CASSKTGTNTGELFF

clone size: .
CDR3 length: 14
J gene: TRBJ2-2
V gene: TRBV5-1
CDR3 protein: CASSLEQGAGELFF

clone size: few
CDR3 length: 15
J gene: TRBJ1-6
V gene: TRBV9
CDR3 protein: CASSPGVSGRSPLHF

clone size: .
CDR3 length: 14
J gene: .
V gene: TRBV6-2/TRBV6-3
CDR3 protein: CASSYRQGTYEQYF